The present TCR beta chain was sequenced within a study of naive and memory T cell subsets. An equimolar mix of two oligonucleotides served as the beta constant-region primer for TRBC1 and TRBC2. The ligated cDNA underwent four PCR rounds using SP2 and nested alpha and beta constant-region primers. TCRdb independently ran MiXCR on the UMI-ligation and nested PCR reads; one entry per CDR3 protein. The sample carries about 22,000 distinct CDR3 sequences, roughly 9.6% recorded once. This clonotype was recorded a few times. V was shortened by 7 bases and J by 1 base, with 13 bases between the two germline ends. The germline V gene has CDR1 GTSNPN and CDR2 SVGIG (reference sequence). The CDR3 contains 13 residues.

The chain couples TRBV30 to TRBJ1-2, with a tentative D call TRBD1 (5 bases). Sequenced material: central memory CD8+ T cells from blood. The receptor comes from a human donor in good health. The CDR3 nucleotides are TGTGCCTCTAACAGGCCCTTTAACTATGGCTACACCTTC. Translating gives CASNRPFNYGYTF.